The clone carrying this T cell receptor (beta chain) was seen ten or more times. Its antigen is unidentified. Among the patients, aged 18 to 65, hyperthyroidism was newly diagnosed and had lasted under 2 months. Diagnostic decisions used clinical symptoms, serum thyroxine and TRAb, thyroid ultrasound and orbital computed tomography. The data stem from a study of T cells in Graves' hyperthyroidism and ophthalmopathy. Study-wide findings and caveats: Also found in blood were most expanded thyroid clonotypes above 0.001.

The TCR beta CDR3 regions underwent amplification using RNA transcripts as the source. Carried out on the TCR CDR3, a first-round RT-PCR used the HTBI primer set. From the multiplex PCR reads, TCRdb called clonotypes with MiXCR, one entry per CDR3 protein. The top ten hold 5.5% to 7.5% of the sample, which has some 600,000 distinct CDR3 sequences, approximately 15% seen once. J gave up 0 bases and V 0 bases, and 5 bases lay outside the gene matches. This CDR3 comprises 16 residues. Germline V gene data show CDR1 as LGHNA and CDR2 as YSLEER. This sequence originates from a woman aged 30 to 39 with Graves' hyperthyroidism that later progressed to Graves' ophthalmopathy. This chain links TRBV4-3 with TRBJ2-7, with TRBD2 identical over 7 bases. The sequenced sample was blood. The CDR3 region has the DNA TGCGCCAGCAGCCAAGATGGGGGGGGAAGCTCCTACGAGCAGTACTTC. This gives the protein CASSQDGGGSSYEQYF.